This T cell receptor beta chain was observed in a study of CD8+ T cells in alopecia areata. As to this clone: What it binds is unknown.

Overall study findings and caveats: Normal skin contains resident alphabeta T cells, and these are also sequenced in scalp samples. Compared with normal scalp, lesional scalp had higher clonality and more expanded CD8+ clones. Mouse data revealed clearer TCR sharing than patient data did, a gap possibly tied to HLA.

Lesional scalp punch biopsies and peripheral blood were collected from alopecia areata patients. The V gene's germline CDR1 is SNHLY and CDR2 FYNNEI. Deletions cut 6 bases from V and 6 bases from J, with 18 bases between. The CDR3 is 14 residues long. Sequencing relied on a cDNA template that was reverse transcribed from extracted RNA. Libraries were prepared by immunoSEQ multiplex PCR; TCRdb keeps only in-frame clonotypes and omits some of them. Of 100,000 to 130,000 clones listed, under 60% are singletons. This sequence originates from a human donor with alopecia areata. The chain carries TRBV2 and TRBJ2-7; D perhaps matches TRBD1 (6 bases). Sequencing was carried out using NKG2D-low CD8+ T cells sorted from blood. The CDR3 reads CASRVDSLSGEQYF. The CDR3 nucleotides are TGTGCCAGCAGGGTGGACAGCCTGTCCGGCGAGCAGTACTTC.